The 14 T cell receptor beta chains below all came from one sample that was sequenced in a study of T cells in localized non-small cell lung cancer. Some clones are missing from TCRdb's copy, which holds only in-frame ones; the method was immunoSEQ multiplex PCR. The table records under 25,000 clones, more than 85% of them present only once. The source was PBMCs, collected before any cancer treatment. The receptors here all came from a man aged 40 to 70 with stage II squamous cell lung carcinoma.

The chain has TRBV7-9 and TRBJ1-5; possibly TRBD1 for D (6 bases). V lost 2 bases, J lost 7 bases, and 9 bases lay in between. CDR1 SEHNR and CDR2 FQNEAQ come from the germline V gene (reference sequence). The CDR3 length is 13 residues. CDR3 protein: CASSLTGNQPQHF. The CDR3 nucleotides read TGTGCCAGCAGCTTAACAGGGAACCAGCCCCAGCATTTT.

The rearrangement uses TRBV10-3 and TRBJ2-1; 8 bases fit TRBD2. The CDR3 consists of 15 residues. CDR1 is ENHRY, CDR2 SYGVKD, per germline. V gave up 0 bases and J gave up 8 bases; unmatched junction bases: 6. CDR3 residues: CAISESTSAGDEQFF. The CDR3 DNA reads as TGTGCCATCAGTGAGTCGACTAGCGCTGGGGATGAGCAGTTCTTC.

The V and J genes are TRBV5-1 and TRBJ1-1, with D unresolved. Deletions cut 3 bases from V and 0 bases from J, with 9 bases between. CDR1 SGHRS and CDR2 YFSETQ come from the germline V gene. There are 14 residues in the CDR3. In DNA form, the CDR3 reads TGCGCCAGCAGCTCTAGTATCATGAACACTGAAGCTTTCTTT. Its translation is CASSSSIMNTEAFF.

CDR3 DNA: TGCGCCAGCAGCTTGGGATCGGCGGGAGATAACAATGAGCAGTTCTTC. This codes for CASSLGSAGDNNEQFF. The chain has TRBV5-1 and TRBJ2-1; 7 nucleotides match TRBD2. V lost 0 bases and J lost 5; bases outside the gene matches: 8. This CDR3 comprises 16 residues. Germline V gives CDR1 SGHRS, CDR2 YFSETQ.

The rearrangement links TRBV7-7 to TRBJ2-2; TRBD1 matches at 7 bases. Trimming took 2 bases from V and 5 from J; bases not matched to a gene: 8. CDR3 length: 16 amino acids. CDR1 and CDR2 (germline): SSHAT, FNYEAQ (reference sequence). The CDR3 nucleotides are TGTGCCAGCAGCTTAAATCCGATACAGGGGACCGGGGAGCTGTTTTTT. This translates into CASSLNPIQGTGELFF.

The chain has TRBV5-5 and TRBJ2-3; D not resolved. V dropped 1 base and J dropped 4 bases, with 13 bases sitting between them. The CDR3 extends over 15 amino acids. The V gene's germline CDR1 is SGHKS and CDR2 YYEKEE (reference sequence). CDR3 in amino acids: CASSLTANGADTQYF. The CDR3 DNA reads as TGTGCCAGCAGCTTGACAGCTAATGGGGCAGATACGCAGTATTTT. Using reference TRBV5-5 and TRBJ2-3 for the parts outside the CDR3, the full variable domain is DAGVTQSPTHLIKTRGQQVTLRCSPISGHKSVSWYQQVLGQGPQFIFQYYEKEERGRGNFPDRFSARQFPNYSSELNVNALLLGDSALYLCASSLTANGADTQYFGPGTRLTVL.

V and J are TRBV5-6 and TRBJ2-7; D is unclear. Trimming pared 0 bases from V and 0 bases from J, leaving 13 bases between. The CDR3 has 16 amino acids. Germline values: CDR1 SGHDT, CDR2 YYEEEE. The CDR3 sequence: CASSLAATPSSYEQYF. Written as DNA, the CDR3 is TGTGCCAGCAGCTTGGCCGCTACACCCAGCTCCTACGAGCAGTACTTC.

In this sample, this clone turned up a few times. The V call is TRBV27, the J call TRBJ1-1; D is unclear. Trimming stripped 6 bases from V and 9 bases from J, with 11 bases between. Germline V gene sequence: CDR1 MNHEY, CDR2 SMNVEV (reference sequence). The CDR3 contains 11 residues. CDR3 nucleotides: TGTGCCAGCAGCTCCGGGATTAAAGCTTTCTTT. It codes for CASSSGIKAFF.

The V gene is TRBV15, the J gene TRBJ2-7; 9 positions match TRBD2. From germline, CDR1 is LNHNV and CDR2 YYDKDF (reference sequence). The CDR3 totals 15 residues. The junction had 10 bases not matched to a gene; V was cut back by 4 bases and J by 6 bases. The CDR3: CATSKRASGAPEQYF. The DNA for the CDR3 is TGTGCCACCAGCAAGAGGGCTAGCGGGGCGCCCGAGCAGTACTTC.

The sample holds a few counts of this clone. The chain links TRBV7-6 to TRBJ1-6; D is undetermined. The germline CDR1 and CDR2 sequences are SGHVS and FNYEAQ. V lost 0 bases and J lost 0, with 9 bases in between. This CDR3 comprises 17 residues. CDR3 sequence: CASSLALPSSYNSPLHF. In DNA, the CDR3 is TGTGCCAGCAGCTTAGCGCTCCCGAGCTCCTATAATTCACCCCTCCACTTT. The full variable domain, rest sourced from reference TRBV7-6 and TRBJ1-6, is GAGVSQSPRYKVTKRGQDVALRCDPISGHVSLYWYRQALGQGPEFLTYFNYEAQQDKSGLPNDRFSAERPEGSISTLTIQRTEQRDSAMYRCASSLALPSSYNSPLHFGNGTRLTVT.

The V call is TRBV28, the J call TRBJ1-2, with 10 bases matching TRBD1. V trimming: 8 bases; J trimming: 6 bases; junction bases outside the gene matches: 30. Germline V lookup: CDR1 MDHEN, CDR2 SYDVKM. The CDR3 has 21 amino acids. The CDR3 DNA sequence: TGTGCCAGCCCTATTTTAGGGCGACAGGGGGCTTCCCTCATCCCACGAAATGGCTACACCTTC. Protein product: CASPILGRQGASLIPRNGYTF.

This clone was counted a single time. V usage is TRBV28 and J usage is TRBJ1-1; D is perhaps TRBD1 (5 bases). V was trimmed by 9 bases and J by 3 bases, leaving 11 bases between them. This CDR3 comprises 12 residues. Germline V CDR1 and CDR2: MDHEN, SYDVKM. CDR3 coding DNA: TGTGCCAGGGGGGTCAGGGACACTGAAGCTTTCTTT. Protein sequence: CARGVRDTEAFF.

The chain employs TRBV5-5 and TRBJ1-4; D perhaps matches TRBD1 (6 bases). V lost 6 bases and J lost 8, with 23 bases in between. Germline CDR1 SGHKS, CDR2 YYEKEE (reference sequence). This CDR3 has 16 amino acids. The DNA of the CDR3 is TGTGCCAGCACCCTAAGGGTACAGGGCTCCGGGGAAAAACTGTTTTTT. The encoded protein is CASTLRVQGSGEKLFF. Variable domain in full (rest from reference TRBV5-5 and TRBJ1-4): DAGVTQSPTHLIKTRGQQVTLRCSPISGHKSVSWYQQVLGQGPQFIFQYYEKEERGRGNFPDRFSARQFPNYSSELNVNALLLGDSALYLCASTLRVQGSGEKLFFGSGTQLSVL.

The chain employs TRBV7-8 and TRBJ2-3; 9 nucleotides align to TRBD2. The CDR3 has 17 residues. J lost 3 bases, V lost 4 bases, and 11 bases had no gene match. Germline-derived CDR1 and CDR2 are SGHVS and FQNEAQ. DNA for the CDR3: TGTGCCAGCAGCTCATGGGGGCTAGCGGGGAATACAGATACGCAGTATTTT. Protein product: CASSSWGLAGNTDTQYF.